This T cell receptor beta chain was profiled in a study of cytomegalovirus exposure and HLA in healthy donors. Some clones are missing from TCRdb's copy, which holds only in-frame ones; the method was immunoSEQ multiplex PCR. In the table there are about 160,000 clones, approximately 86% of which are singletons. The J segment lost 6 bases and the V segment lost 7 bases, leaving 10 bases of the junction unmatched. Germline-derived CDR1 and CDR2 are SQVTM and ANQGSEA. CDR3 length equals 13 residues. The TCR was taken from a man aged 30 to 39 in good health and CMV-seropositive. The specimen was PBMCs. This rearrangement joins TRBV29-1 to TRBJ1-2, with 8 positions matching TRBD1. The CDR3 DNA reads TGCAGCGCCGTGGACAGGGCCGGGGATGGCTACACCTTC. It codes for CSAVDRAGDGYTF.